This T cell receptor (beta chain) was obtained from a study of STAT5B mutations in CD4+ large granular lymphocyte leukemia. Study context: Among healthy controls, a particular HLA allele went with more CDR3 'QG' motifs. Study-wide results and caveats: 8/27 top patient clones versus 2/35 control clones were TRBV06-family. Main leukemic clonotypes were patient-specific, but roughly 26% appeared at low frequency elsewhere.

About this clone itself: The antigen is not known.

The CDR3 is made up of 14 amino acids. In germline, CDR1 is MNHNS, CDR2 SASEGT. V was clipped by 2 bases and J by 13 bases, with 15 bases between them. The repertoire was sequenced with immunoSEQ multiplex PCR; TCRdb's copy has only in-frame clones and lacks some. The table has about 40,000 clones, 80% to 90% seen once. The sequenced material came from CD4+ T cells from blood buffy coats. This TCR came from a human donor in good health. The V and J genes are TRBV6-1 and TRBJ1-6; tentative D call: TRBD1 (5 bases). The CDR3 loop is CASSEQGVSGPLHF. The DNA of the CDR3 is TGTGCCAGCAGTGAACAGGGTGTCTCGGGGCCCCTCCACTTT.